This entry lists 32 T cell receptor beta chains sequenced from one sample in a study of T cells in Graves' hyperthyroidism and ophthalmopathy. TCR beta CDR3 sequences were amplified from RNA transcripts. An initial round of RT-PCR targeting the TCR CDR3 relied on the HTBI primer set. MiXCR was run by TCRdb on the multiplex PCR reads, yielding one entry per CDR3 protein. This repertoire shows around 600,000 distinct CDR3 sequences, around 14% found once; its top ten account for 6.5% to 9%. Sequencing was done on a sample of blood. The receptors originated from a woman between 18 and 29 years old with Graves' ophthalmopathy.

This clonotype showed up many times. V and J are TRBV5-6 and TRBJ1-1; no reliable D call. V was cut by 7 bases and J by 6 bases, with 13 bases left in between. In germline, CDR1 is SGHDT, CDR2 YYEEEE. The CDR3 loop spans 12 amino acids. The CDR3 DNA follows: TGTGCCAGCGGTCCGGACCCGCCTGAAGCTTTCTTT. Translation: CASGPDPPEAFF.

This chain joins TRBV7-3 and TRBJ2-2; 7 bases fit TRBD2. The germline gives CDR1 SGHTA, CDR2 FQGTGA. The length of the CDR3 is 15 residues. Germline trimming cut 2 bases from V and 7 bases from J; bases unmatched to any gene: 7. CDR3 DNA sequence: TGTGCCAGCAGCTTACGCGGGAGTGGGAGCGGGGAGCTGTTTTTT. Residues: CASSLRGSGSGELFF.

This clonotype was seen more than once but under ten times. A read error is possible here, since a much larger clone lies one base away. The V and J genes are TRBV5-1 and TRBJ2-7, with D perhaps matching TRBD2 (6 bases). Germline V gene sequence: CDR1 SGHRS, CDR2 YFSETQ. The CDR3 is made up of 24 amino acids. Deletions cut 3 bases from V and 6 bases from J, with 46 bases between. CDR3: CASSWAPVNRRITIREMMPVEQYF. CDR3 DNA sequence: TGCGCCAGCAGCTGGGCCCCCGTGAATCGTCGGATAACGATTCGGGAGATGATGCCGGTCGAGCAGTACTTC.

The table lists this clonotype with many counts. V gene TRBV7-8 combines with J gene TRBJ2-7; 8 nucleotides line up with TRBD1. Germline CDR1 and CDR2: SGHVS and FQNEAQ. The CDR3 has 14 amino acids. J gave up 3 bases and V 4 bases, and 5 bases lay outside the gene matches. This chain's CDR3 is CASSWTGFDYEQYF. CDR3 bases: TGTGCCAGCAGCTGGACAGGGTTCGACTACGAGCAGTACTTC.

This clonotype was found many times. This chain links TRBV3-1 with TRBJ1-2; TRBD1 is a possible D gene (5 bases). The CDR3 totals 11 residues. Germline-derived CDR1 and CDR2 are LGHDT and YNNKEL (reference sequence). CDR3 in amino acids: CATRQNYGYTF. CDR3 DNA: TGTGCTACGAGACAGAACTATGGCTACACCTTC.

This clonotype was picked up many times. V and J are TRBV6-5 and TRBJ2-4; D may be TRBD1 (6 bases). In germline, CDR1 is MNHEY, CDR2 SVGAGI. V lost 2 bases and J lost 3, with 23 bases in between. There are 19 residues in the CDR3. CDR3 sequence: CASSYPREANRVGKNIQYF. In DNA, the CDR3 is TGTGCCAGCAGTTACCCCAGGGAAGCGAACAGGGTGGGCAAAAACATTCAGTACTTC.

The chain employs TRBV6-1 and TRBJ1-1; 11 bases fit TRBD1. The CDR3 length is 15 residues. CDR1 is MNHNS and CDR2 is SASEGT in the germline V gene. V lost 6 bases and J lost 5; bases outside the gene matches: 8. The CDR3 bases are TGTGCCAGCAGACCTGGGACAGGGGGGAGGACTGAAGCTTTCTTT. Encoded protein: CASRPGTGGRTEAFF.

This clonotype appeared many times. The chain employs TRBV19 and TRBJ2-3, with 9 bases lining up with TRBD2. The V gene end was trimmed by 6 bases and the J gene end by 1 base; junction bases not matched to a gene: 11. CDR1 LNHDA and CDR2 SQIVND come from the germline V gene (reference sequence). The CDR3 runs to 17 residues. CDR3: CASSPSGVAGGTDTQYF. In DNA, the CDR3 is TGTGCCAGTAGCCCCAGCGGGGTAGCGGGAGGCACAGATACGCAGTATTTT. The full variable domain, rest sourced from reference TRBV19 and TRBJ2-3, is DGGITQSPKYLFRKEGQNVTLSCEQNLNHDAMYWYRQDPGQGLRLIYYSQIVNDFQKGDIAEGYSVSREKKESFPLTVTSAQKNPTAFYLCASSPSGVAGGTDTQYFGPGTRLTVL.

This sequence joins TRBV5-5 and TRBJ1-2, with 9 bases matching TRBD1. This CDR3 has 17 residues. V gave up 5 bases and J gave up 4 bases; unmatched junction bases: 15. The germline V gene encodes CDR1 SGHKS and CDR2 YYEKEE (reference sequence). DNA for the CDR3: TGTGCCAGCAGACCCTCCGGGACAGGGTCGATCCTCTATGGCTACACCTTC. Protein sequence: CASRPSGTGSILYGYTF.

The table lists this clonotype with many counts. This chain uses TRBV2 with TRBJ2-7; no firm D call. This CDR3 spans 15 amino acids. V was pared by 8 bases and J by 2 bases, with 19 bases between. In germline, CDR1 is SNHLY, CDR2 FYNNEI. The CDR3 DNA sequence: TGTGCCAGCGACAACCTGAGAGGTGTAGCCTACGAGCAGTACTTC. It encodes CASDNLRGVAYEQYF. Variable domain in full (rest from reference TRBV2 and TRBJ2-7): EPEVTQTPSHQVTQMGQEVILRCVPISNHLYFYWYRQILGQKVEFLVSFYNNEISEKSEIFDDQFSVERPDGSNFTLKIRSTKLEDSAMYFCASDNLRGVAYEQYFGPGTRLTVT.

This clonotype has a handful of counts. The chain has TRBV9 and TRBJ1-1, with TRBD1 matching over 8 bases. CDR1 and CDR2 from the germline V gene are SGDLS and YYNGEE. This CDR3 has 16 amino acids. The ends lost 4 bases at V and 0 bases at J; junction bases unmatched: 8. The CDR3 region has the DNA TGTGCCAGCAGCCCCTCGACAGGGGTGGTGAACACTGAAGCTTTCTTT. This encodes CASSPSTGVVNTEAFF.

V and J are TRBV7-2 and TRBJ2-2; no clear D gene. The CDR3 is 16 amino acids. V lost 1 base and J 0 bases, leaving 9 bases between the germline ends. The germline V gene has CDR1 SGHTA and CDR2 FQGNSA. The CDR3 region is CASSLVVVPNTGELFF. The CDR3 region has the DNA TGTGCCAGCAGCTTAGTGGTGGTGCCGAACACCGGGGAGCTGTTTTTT.

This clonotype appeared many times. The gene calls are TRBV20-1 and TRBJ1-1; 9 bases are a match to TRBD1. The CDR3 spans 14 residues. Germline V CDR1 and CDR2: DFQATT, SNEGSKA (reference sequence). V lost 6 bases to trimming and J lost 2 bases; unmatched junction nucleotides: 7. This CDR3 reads CSALRDRANTEAFF. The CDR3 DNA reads TGCAGTGCACTAAGGGACAGGGCCAACACTGAAGCTTTCTTT.

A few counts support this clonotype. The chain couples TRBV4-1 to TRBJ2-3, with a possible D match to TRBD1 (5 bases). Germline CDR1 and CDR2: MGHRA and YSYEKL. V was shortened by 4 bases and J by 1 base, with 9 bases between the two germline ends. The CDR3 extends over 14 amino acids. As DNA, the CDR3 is TGCGCCAGCAGCCTCACGACAGGCACAGATACGCAGTATTTT. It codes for CASSLTTGTDTQYF.

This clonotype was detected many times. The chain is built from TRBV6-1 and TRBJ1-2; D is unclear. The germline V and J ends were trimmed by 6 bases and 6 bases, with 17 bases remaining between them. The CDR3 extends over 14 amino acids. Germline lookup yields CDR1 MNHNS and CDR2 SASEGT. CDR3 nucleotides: TGTGCCAGCAGCCCTACGGATCGGTACGATGGCTACACCTTC. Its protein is CASSPTDRYDGYTF.

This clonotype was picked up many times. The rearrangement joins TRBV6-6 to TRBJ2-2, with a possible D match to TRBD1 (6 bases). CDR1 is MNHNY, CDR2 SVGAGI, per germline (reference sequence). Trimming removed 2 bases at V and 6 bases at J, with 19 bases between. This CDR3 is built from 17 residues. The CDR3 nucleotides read TGTGCCAGCAGTTACCGAGCCCCAGGGGTTAGGGCCGGGGAGCTGTTTTTT. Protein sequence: CASSYRAPGVRAGELFF.

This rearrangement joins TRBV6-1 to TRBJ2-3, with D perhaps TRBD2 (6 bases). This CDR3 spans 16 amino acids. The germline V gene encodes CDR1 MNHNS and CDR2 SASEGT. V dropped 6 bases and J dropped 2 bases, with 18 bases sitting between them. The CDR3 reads CASSSDPGTLTDTQYF. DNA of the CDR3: TGTGCCAGCAGCAGTGACCCCGGGACTCTCACAGATACGCAGTATTTT.

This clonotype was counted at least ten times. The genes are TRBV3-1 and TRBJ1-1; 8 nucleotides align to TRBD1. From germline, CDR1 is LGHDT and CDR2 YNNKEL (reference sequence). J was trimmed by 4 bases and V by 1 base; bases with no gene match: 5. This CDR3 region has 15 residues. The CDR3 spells CASSQGTGKSTEAFF. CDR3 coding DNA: TGTGCCAGCAGCCAAGGGACAGGGAAGAGCACTGAAGCTTTCTTT.

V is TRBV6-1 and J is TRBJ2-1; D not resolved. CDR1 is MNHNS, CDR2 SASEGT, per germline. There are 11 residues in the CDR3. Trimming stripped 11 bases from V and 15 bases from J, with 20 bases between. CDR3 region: CAGPRCPRRFF. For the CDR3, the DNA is TGTGCCGGCCCTCGGTGTCCGCGGAGGTTCTTC.

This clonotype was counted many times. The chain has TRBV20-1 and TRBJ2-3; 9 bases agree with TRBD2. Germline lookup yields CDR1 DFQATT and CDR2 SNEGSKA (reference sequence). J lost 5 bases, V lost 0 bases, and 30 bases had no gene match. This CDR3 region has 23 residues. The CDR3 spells CSARDAVVSGSLRAAGRRDTQYF. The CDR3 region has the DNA TGCAGTGCTAGAGATGCGGTGGTTAGCGGGAGTTTGAGGGCCGCCGGGCGGAGAGATACGCAGTATTTT.

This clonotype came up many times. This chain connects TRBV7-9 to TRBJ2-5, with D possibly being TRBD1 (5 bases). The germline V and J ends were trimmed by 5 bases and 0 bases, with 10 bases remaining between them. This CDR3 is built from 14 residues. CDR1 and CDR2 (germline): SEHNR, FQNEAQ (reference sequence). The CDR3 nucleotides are TGTGCCAGCAGCCCCCGACAGTACCAAGAGACCCAGTACTTC. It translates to CASSPRQYQETQYF.

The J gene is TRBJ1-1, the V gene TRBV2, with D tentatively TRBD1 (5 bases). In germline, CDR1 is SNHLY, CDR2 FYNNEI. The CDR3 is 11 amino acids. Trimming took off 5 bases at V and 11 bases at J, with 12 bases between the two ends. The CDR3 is CASSSDRGAFF. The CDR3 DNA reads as TGTGCCAGCAGTTCTGACAGAGGGGCTTTCTTT. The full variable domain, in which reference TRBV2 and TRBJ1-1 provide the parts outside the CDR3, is EPEVTQTPSHQVTQMGQEVILRCVPISNHLYFYWYRQILGQKVEFLVSFYNNEISEKSEIFDDQFSVERPDGSNFTLKIRSTKLEDSAMYFCASSSDRGAFFGQGTRLTVV.

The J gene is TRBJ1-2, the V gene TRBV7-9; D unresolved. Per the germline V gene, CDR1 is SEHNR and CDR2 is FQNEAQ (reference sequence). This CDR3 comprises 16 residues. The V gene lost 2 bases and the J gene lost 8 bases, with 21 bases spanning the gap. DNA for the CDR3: TGTGCCAGCAGCTTAAGAGGGTCCGGGTCTCTTGGAGGCTACACCTTC. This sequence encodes CASSLRGSGSLGGYTF.

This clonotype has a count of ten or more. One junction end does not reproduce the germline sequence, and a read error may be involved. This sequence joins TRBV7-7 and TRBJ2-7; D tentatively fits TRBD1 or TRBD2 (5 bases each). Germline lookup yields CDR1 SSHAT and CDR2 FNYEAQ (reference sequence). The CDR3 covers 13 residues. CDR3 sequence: CASSPGGIHEQYF. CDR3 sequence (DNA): TGTGCTAGCAGCCCTGGGGGAATACACGAGCAGTACTTC. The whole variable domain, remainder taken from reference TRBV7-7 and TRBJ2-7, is GAGVSQSPRYKVTKRGQDVTLRCDPISSHATLYWYQQALGQGPEFLTYFNYEAQPDKSGLPSDRFSAERPEGSISTLTIQRTEQRDSAMYRCASSPGGIHEQYFGPGTRLTVT.

The CDR3 nucleotides are TGTGCCAGCAGCGTTTCCAGCGGGAGGAAGACTGGGCAGTTCTTC. It codes for CASSVSSGRKTGQFF. The chain carries TRBV9 and TRBJ2-1, with 9 bases identical to TRBD2. The germline CDR1 and CDR2 sequences are SGDLS and YYNGEE. The CDR3 contains 15 residues. Trimming at V came to 2 bases and at J to 12 bases, leaving 12 bases not matched to a gene.

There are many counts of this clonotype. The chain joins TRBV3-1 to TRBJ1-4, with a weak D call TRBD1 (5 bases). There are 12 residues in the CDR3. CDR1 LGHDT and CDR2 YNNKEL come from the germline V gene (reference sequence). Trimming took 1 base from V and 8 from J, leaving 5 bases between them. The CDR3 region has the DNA TGTGCCAGCAGCCAAGCAGGGGAAAAACTGTTTTTT. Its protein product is CASSQAGEKLFF.

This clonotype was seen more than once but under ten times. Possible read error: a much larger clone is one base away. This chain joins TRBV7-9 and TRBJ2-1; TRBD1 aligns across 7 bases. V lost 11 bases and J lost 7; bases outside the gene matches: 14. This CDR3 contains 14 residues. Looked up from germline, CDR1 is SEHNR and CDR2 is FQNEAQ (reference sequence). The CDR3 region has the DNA TGTGCCGGCGGCCCCAGGGGGATCGGGAATGAGCAGTTCTTC. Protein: CAGGPRGIGNEQFF. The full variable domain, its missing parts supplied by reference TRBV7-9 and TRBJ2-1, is DTGVSQNPRHKITKRGQNVTFRCDPISEHNRLYWYRQTLGQGPEFLTYFQNEAQLEKSRLLSDRFSAERPKGSFSTLEIQRTEQGDSAMYLCAGGPRGIGNEQFFGPGTRLTVL.

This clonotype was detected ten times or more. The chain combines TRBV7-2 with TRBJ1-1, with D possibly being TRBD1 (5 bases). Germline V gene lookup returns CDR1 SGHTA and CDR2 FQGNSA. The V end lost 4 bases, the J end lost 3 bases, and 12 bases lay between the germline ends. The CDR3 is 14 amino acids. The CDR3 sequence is CASSSSGWHTEAFF. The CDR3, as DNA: TGTGCCAGCAGCTCATCAGGGTGGCACACTGAAGCTTTCTTT.

The DNA for the CDR3 is TGTGCCAGCAGTTACTCCTCCGACTTGAACACTGAAGCTTTCTTT. Amino acid sequence: CASSYSSDLNTEAFF. This rearrangement joins TRBV6-6 to TRBJ1-1; D is unclear. Between the trimmed V and J ends, which lost 0 bases and 0 bases, there was a span of 8 bases. The CDR3 has 15 residues. Looked up from germline, CDR1 is MNHNY and CDR2 is SVGAGI (reference sequence).

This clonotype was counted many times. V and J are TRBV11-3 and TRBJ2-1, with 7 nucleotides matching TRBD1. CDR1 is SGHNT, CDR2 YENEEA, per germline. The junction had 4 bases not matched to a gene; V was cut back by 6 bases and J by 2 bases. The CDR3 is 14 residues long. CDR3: CASRGQGAYNEQFF. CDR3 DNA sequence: TGTGCCAGCAGGGGTCAGGGGGCCTACAATGAGCAGTTCTTC.

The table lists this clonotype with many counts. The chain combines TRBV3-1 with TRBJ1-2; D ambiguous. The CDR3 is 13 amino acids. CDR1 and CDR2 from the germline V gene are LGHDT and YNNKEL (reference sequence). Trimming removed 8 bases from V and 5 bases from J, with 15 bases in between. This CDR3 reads CASASQGAYGYTF. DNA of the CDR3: TGTGCCAGCGCTTCCCAAGGTGCTTATGGCTACACCTTC.

The CDR3 region is CASSPTPPGRRNEQYF. CDR3 nucleotides: TGCGCCAGCAGCCCTACTCCACCAGGGAGGCGAAACGAGCAGTACTTC. The chain joins TRBV4-1 to TRBJ2-7, with D tentatively TRBD2 (6 bases). V lost 4 bases and J 5 bases, leaving 21 bases between the germline ends. Germline lookup yields CDR1 MGHRA and CDR2 YSYEKL. The CDR3 has 16 amino acids.